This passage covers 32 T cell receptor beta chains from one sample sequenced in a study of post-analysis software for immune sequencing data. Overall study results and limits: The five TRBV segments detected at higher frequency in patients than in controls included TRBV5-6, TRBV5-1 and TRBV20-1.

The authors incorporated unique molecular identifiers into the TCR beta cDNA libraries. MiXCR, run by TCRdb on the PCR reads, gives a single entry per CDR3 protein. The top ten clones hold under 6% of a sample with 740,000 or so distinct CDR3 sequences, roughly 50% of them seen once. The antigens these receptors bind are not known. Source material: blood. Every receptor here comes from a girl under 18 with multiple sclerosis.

The CDR3 nucleotides are TGTGCCAGCAGCTTAGGGTGGAGCCCGAACACTGAAGCTTTCTTT. This gives the protein CASSLGWSPNTEAFF. The J gene is TRBJ1-1, the V gene TRBV7-2; unclear D gene. CDR1 and CDR2 (germline): SGHTA, FQGNSA. The CDR3 has 15 residues. Trimming removed 1 base from V and 1 base from J, with 10 bases in between.

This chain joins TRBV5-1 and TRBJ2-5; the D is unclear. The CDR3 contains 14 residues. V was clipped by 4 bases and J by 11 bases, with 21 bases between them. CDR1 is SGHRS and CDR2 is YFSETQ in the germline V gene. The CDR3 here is CASSPVGDSYGQYF. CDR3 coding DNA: TGCGCCAGCAGCCCGGTGGGCGACTCCTACGGGCAGTACTTC.

The CDR3 nucleotides are TGTGCCATCAGGGGGACAGGGGGATATGGCTACACCTTC. It codes for CAIRGTGGYGYTF. The chain joins TRBV10-3 to TRBJ1-2; TRBD1 matches at 11 bases. Trimming cost V 6 bases and J 5 bases; bases outside gene matches: 2. Germline assignment: CDR1 ENHRY and CDR2 SYGVKD. The CDR3 length is 13 residues.

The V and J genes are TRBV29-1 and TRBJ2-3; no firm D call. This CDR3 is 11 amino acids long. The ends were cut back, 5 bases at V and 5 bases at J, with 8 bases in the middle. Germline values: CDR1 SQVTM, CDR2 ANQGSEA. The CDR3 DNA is TGCAGCGTTTGGCGTTTAGATACGCAGTATTTT. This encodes CSVWRLDTQYF.

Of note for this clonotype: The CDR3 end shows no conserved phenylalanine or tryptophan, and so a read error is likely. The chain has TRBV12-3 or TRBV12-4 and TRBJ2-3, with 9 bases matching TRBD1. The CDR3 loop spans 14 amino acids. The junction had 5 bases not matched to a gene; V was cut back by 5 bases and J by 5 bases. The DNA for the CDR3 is TGTGCCAGCAGTAGGACAGGGGAAGGAGATACGCAGTATTCT. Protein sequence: CASSRTGEGDTQYS.

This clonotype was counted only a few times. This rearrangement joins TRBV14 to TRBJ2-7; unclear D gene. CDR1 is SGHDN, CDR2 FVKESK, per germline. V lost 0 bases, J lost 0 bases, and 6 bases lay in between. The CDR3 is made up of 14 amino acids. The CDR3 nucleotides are TGTGCCAGCAGCCAAGATGTGTCCTCCTACGAGCAGTACTTC. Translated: CASSQDVSSYEQYF. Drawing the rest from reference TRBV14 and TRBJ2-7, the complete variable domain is EAGVTQFPSHSVIEKGQTVTLRCDPISGHDNLYWYRRVMGKEIKFLLHFVKESKQDESGMPNNRFLAERTGGTYSTLKVQPAELEDSGVYFCASSQDVSSYEQYFGPGTRLTVT.

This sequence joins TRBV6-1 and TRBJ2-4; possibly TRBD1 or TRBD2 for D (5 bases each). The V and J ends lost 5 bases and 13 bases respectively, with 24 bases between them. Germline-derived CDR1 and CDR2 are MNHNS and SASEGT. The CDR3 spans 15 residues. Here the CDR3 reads CASSTSGTEPYKQYF. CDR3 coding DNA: TGTGCCAGCAGTACCTCCGGGACGGAACCCTACAAGCAGTACTTC.

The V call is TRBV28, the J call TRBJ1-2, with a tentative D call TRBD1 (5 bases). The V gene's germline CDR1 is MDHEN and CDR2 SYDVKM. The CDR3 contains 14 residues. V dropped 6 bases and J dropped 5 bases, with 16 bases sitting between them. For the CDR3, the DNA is TGTGCCAGCAGCCCGTTTGGGGCCGCGTATGGCTACACCTTC. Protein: CASSPFGAAYGYTF.

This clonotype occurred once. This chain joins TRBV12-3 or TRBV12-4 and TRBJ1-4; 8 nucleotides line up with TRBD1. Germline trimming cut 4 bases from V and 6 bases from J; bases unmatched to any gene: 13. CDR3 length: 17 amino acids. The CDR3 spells CASSYIRQGTYHEKLFF. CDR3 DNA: TGTGCCAGCAGTTATATCCGACAGGGGACCTATCATGAAAAACTGTTTTTT.

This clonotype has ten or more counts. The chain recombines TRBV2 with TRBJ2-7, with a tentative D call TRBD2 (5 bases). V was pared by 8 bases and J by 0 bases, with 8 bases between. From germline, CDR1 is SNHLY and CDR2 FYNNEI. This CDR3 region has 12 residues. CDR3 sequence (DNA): TGTGCCAGCTCAGAGGGCTCCTACGAGCAGTACTTC. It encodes CASSEGSYEQYF.

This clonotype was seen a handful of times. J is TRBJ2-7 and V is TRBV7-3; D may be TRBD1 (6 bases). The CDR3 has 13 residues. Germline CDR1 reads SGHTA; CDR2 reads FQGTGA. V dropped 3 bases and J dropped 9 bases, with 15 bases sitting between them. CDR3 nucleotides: TGTGCCAGCAGCTTGCAGGGGCAGGCAGTGCAGTACTTC. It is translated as CASSLQGQAVQYF.

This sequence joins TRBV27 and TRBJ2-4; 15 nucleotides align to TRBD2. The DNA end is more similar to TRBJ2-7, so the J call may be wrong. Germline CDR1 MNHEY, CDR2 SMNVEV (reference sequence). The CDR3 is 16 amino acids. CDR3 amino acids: CASRTPGLAGGLEQYF. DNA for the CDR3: TGTGCCAGCAGGACACCGGGACTAGCGGGAGGTCTCGAGCAGTACTTC.

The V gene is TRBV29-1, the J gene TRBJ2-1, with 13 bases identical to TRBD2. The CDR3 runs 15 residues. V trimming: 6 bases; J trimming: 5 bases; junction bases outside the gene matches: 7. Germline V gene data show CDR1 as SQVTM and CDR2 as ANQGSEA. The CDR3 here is CSVYGTSGDHNEQFF. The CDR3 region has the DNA TGCAGCGTCTACGGGACTAGCGGGGACCACAATGAGCAGTTCTTC.

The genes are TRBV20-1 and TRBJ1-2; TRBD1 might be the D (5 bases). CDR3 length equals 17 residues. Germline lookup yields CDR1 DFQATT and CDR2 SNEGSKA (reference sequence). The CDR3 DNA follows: TGCGGTGACGCGATCATTAGAGCGAGTCGGGGGAATTATGGCTACACCTTC. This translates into CGDAIIRASRGNYGYTF.

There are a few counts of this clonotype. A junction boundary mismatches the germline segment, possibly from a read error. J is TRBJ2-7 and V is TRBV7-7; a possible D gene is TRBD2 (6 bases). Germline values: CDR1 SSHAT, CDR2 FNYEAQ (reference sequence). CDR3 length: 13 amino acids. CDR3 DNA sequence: TGTGCTAGCAGCTTACGGGGGAACTACGAGCAGTACTTC. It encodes CASSLRGNYEQYF. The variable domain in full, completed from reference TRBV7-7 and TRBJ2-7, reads GAGVSQSPRYKVTKRGQDVTLRCDPISSHATLYWYQQALGQGPEFLTYFNYEAQPDKSGLPSDRFSAERPEGSISTLTIQRTEQRDSAMYRCASSLRGNYEQYFGPGTRLTVT.

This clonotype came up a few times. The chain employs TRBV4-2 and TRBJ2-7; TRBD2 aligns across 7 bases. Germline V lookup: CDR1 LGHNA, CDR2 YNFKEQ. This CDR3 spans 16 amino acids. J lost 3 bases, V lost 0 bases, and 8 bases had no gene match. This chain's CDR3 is CASSQESGGSDYEQYF. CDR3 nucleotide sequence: TGTGCCAGCAGCCAAGAGAGCGGCGGGAGTGACTACGAGCAGTACTTC.

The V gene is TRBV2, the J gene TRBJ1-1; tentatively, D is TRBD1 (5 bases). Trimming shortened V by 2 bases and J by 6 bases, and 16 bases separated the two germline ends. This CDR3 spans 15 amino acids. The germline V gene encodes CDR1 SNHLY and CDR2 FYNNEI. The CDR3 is CASSERQGTFAEAFF. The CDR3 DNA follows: TGTGCCAGCAGTGAAAGGCAGGGTACTTTCGCTGAAGCTTTCTTT.

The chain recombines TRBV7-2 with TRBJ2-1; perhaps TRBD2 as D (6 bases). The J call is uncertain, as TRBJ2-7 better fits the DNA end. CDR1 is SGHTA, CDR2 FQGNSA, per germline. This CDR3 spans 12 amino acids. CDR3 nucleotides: TGTGCCGCGGGGCAGAGGGGCTACGAGCAGTACTTC. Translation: CAAGQRGYEQYF.

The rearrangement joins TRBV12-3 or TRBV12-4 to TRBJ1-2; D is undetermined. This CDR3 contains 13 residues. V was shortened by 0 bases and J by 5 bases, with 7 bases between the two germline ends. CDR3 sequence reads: CASSLAGRYGYTF. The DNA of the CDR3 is TGTGCCAGCAGTTTAGCAGGGAGGTATGGCTACACCTTC.

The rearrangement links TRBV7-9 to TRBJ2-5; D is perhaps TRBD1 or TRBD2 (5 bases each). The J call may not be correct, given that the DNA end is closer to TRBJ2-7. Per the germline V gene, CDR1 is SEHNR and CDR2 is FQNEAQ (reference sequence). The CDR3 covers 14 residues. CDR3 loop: CASTTPGFGNEQYF. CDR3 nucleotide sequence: TGTGCCAGCACCACCCCAGGGTTCGGGAACGAGCAGTACTTC.

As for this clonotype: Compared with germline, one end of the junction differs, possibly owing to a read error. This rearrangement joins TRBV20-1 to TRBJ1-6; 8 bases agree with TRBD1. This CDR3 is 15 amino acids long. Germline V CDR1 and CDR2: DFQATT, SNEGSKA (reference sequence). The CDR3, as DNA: TGCAGTGCTGGGGAGACAGGGGTTAAAGAATCACCCCGCCACTTT. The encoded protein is CSAGETGVKESPRHF.

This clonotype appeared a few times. The CDR3 nucleotides are TGCAGTGCCAGGAGGACAGGTTCGGCTGACTATGGCTACACCTTC. Encoded protein: CSARRTGSADYGYTF. The genes are TRBV20-1 and TRBJ1-2; 7 positions agree with TRBD1. The germline gives CDR1 DFQATT, CDR2 SNEGSKA (reference sequence). V lost 6 bases and J lost 3; bases outside the gene matches: 13. This CDR3 spans 15 amino acids.

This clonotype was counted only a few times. CDR3 nucleotide sequence: TGCAGCGTCCGAACCGGGACTAGCAGGTCAGATACGCAGTATTTT. Translated, it gives CSVRTGTSRSDTQYF. The chain uses TRBV29-1 and TRBJ2-3, with TRBD2 identical over 9 bases. With 6 bases clipped from V and 4 bases from J, the junction kept 11 bases outside the gene matches. This CDR3 contains 15 residues. Germline V CDR1 and CDR2: SQVTM, ANQGSEA.

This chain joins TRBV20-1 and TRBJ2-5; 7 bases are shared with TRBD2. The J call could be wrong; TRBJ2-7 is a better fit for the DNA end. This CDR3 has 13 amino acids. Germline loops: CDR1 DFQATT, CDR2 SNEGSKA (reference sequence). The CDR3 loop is CSARMAGVGEQYF. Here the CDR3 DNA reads TGCAGTGCTAGAATGGCGGGAGTGGGCGAGCAGTACTTC.

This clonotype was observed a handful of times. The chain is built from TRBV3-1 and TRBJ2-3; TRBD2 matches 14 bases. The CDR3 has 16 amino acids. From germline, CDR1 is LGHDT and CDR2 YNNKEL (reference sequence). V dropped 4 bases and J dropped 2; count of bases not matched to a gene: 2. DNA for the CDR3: TGTGCCAGCAGCCCGGGACTAGCGGGGGACACAGATACGCAGTATTTT. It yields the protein CASSPGLAGDTDTQYF.

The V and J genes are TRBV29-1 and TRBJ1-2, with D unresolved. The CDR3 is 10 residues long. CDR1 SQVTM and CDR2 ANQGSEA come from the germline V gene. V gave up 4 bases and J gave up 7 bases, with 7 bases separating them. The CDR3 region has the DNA TGCAGCGTTGGAGACGTTGGCTACACCTTC. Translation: CSVGDVGYTF.

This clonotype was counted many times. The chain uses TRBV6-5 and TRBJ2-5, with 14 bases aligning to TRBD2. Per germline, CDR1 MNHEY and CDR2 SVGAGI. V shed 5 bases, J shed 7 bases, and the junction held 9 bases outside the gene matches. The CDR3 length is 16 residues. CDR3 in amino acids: CASSQEGLAGVATQYF. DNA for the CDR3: TGTGCCAGCAGTCAAGAGGGACTAGCGGGGGTGGCGACCCAGTACTTC.

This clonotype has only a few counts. CDR3 sequence: CSARDRRGGRIVHEQFF. The CDR3, as DNA: TGCAGTGCTAGAGATAGGAGAGGCGGGAGGATTGTCCATGAGCAGTTCTTC. V and J are TRBV20-1 and TRBJ2-1; TRBD2 matches 8 bases. Per germline, CDR1 DFQATT and CDR2 SNEGSKA (reference sequence). The CDR3 contains 17 residues. Trimming at V came to 0 bases and at J to 8 bases, leaving 15 bases not matched to a gene.

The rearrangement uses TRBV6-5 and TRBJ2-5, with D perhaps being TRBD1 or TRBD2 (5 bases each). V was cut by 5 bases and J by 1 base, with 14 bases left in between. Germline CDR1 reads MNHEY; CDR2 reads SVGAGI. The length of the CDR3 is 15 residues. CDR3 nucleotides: TGTGCCAGCAGTCGGACGGGGCGGATCCAAGAGACCCAGTACTTC. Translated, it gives CASSRTGRIQETQYF.

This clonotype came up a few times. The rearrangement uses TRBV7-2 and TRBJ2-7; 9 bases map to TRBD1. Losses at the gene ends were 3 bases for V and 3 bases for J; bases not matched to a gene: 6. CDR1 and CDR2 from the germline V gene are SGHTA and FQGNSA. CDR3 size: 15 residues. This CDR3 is CASSLTRDRDYEQYF. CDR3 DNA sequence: TGTGCCAGCAGCTTGACGCGGGACAGGGACTACGAGCAGTACTTC. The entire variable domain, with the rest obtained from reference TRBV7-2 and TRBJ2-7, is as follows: GAGVSQSPSNKVTEKGKDVELRCDPISGHTALYWYRQSLGQGLEFLIYFQGNSAPDKSGLPSDRFSAERTGGSVSTLTIQRTQQEDSAVYLCASSLTRDRDYEQYFGPGTRLTVT.

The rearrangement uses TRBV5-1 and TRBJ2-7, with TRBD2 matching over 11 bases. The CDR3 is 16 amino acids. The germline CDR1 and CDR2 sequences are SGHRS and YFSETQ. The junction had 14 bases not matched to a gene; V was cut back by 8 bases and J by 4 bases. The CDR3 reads CASGSEGTSGRYEQYF. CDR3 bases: TGCGCCAGTGGAAGCGAAGGGACTAGCGGAAGGTACGAGCAGTACTTC.

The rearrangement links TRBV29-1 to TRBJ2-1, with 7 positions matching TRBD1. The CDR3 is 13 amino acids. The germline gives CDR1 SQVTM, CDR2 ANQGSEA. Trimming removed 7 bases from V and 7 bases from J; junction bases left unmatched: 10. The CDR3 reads CSGAIGRGNEQFF. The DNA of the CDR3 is TGCAGCGGCGCCATCGGCAGGGGGAATGAGCAGTTCTTC.